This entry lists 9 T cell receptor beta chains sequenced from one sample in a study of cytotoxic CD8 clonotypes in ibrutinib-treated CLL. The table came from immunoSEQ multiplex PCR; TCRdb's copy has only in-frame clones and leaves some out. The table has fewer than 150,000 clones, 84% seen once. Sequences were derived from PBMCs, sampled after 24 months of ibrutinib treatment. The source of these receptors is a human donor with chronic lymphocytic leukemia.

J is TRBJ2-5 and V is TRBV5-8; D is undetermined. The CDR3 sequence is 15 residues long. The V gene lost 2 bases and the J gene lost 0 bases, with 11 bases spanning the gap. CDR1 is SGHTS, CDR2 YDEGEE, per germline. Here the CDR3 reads CASSLGKGYQETQYF. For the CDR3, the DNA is TGTGCCAGCAGCTTAGGAAAGGGATACCAAGAGACCCAGTACTTC.

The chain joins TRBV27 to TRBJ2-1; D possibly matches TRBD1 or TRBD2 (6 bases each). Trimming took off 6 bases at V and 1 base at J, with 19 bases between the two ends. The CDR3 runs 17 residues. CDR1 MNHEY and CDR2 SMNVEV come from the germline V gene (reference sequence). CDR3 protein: CASSTGVRGVSYNEQFF. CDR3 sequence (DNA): TGTGCCAGCAGCACAGGAGTAAGGGGGGTGTCCTACAATGAGCAGTTCTTC.

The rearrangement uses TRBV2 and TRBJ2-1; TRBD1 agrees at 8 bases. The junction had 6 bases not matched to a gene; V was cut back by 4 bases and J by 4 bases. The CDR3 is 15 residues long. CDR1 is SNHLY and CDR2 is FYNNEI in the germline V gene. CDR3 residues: CASSGTGFGYNEQFF. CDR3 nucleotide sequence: TGTGCCAGCAGTGGGACAGGGTTTGGGTACAATGAGCAGTTCTTC.

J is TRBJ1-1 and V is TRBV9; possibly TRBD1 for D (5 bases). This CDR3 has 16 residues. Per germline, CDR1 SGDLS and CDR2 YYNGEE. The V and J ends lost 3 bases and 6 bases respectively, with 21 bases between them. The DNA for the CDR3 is TGTGCCAGCAGCGCCACGGCGGGACCTAGGGCCCCTGAAGCTTTCTTT. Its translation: CASSATAGPRAPEAFF.

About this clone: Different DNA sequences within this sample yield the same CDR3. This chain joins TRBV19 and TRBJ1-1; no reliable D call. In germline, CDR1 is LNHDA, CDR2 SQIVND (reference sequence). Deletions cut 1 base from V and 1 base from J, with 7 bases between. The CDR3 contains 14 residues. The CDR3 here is CASSIGQTNTEAFF. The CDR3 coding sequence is TGTGCCAGTAGTATAGGACAAACGAACACTGAAGCTTTCTTT. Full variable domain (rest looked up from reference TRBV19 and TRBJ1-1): DGGITQSPKYLFRKEGQNVTLSCEQNLNHDAMYWYRQDPGQGLRLIYYSQIVNDFQKGDIAEGYSVSREKKESFPLTVTSAQKNPTAFYLCASSIGQTNTEAFFGQGTRLTVV.

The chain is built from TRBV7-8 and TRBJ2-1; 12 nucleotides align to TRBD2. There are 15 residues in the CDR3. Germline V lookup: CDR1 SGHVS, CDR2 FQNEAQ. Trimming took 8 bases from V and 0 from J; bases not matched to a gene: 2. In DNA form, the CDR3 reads TGTGCCAGCCGGACTAGCGGGGCCTCCTACAATGAGCAGTTCTTC. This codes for CASRTSGASYNEQFF.

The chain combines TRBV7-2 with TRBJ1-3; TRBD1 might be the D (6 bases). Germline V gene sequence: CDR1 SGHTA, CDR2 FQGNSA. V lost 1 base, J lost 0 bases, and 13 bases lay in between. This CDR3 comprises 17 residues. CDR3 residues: CASSLGVGASSGNTIYF. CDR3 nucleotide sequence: TGTGCCAGCAGCTTAGGCGTGGGGGCCAGCTCTGGAAACACCATATATTTT.

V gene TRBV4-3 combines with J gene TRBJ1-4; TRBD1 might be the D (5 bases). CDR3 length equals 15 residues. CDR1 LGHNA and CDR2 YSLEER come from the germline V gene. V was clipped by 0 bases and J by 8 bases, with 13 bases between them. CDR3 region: CASSQDQGVREKLFF. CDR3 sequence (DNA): TGCGCCAGCAGCCAAGATCAAGGGGTTCGGGAAAAACTGTTTTTT.

The CDR3 DNA reads TGTGCCAGCACCCAACGCGGACGGAACACTGAAGCTTTCTTT. It yields the protein CASTQRGRNTEAFF. V gene TRBV6-5 combines with J gene TRBJ1-1; no clear D gene. CDR1 MNHEY and CDR2 SVGAGI come from the germline V gene. V lost 7 bases, J lost 1 base, and 13 bases lay in between. This CDR3 has 14 amino acids.